This TCR beta chain was observed in a study of human T cells and chemical hapten exposure. Study as a whole: Across samples, TCR yields varied, mostly owing to small differences in pooled library volumes.

TCRdb used MiXCR to reprocess the RACE reads, holding one entry per CDR3 protein. The repertoire holds some 74,000 distinct CDR3 sequences, with 13% to 15% as singletons. This sample's time point: pre-sensitization, week 0. The treatment: therapeutic diphenylcyclopropenone sensitization with weekly scalp DPC. Alopecia patients deemed DPC-suitable, aged 18 to 70, excluding pregnancy. The CDR3 is 14 residues long. Germline V gene data show CDR1 as SNHLY and CDR2 as FYNNEI. V lost 1 base to trimming and J lost 6 bases, with 9 bases between them. The sample consisted of whole blood, taken in connection with sensitization to the hapten diphenylcyclopropenone (DPC). This sequence joins TRBV2 and TRBJ1-4; the D gene is possibly TRBD1 (6 bases). The TCR was taken from a woman aged 45-65 years with alopecia areata. Some clones in this sample may be carry-over from other donors' samples. CDR3 sequence reads: CASSEEGGHEKLFF. For the CDR3, the DNA is TGTGCCAGCAGTGAAGAGGGGGGCCATGAAAAACTGTTTTTT.